In this sample, the clone carrying this T cell receptor beta chain turned up many times. Its antigen is as yet unknown. The V and J ends lost 3 bases and 5 bases respectively, with 0 bases between them. The CDR3 runs 10 residues. Per the germline V gene, CDR1 is SGDLS and CDR2 is YYNGEE. This sample is drawn from a study of identical twins. Findings and limits, study-wide: Partly confounded zero-insertion analyses could result from invariant MAIT and iNKT cells. Carriage of fewer insertions was seen in abundant cord blood beta clonotypes, whereas memory repertoires showed none.

The authors used template switching to add a universal primer site and gave cDNA unique molecular identifiers. MiXCR, run by TCRdb on the 5' RACE reads, gives a single entry per CDR3 protein. In the table there are about 920,000 distinct CDR3 sequences, around 12% of which are singletons. With no exceptions, donors were healthy Caucasians. These data also formed part of another study, on yellow fever vaccine responses in identical twins.

The genes are TRBV9 and TRBJ1-3; D is undetermined. The origin of this receptor is a woman under 30 in good health. The sequencing sample was made of PBMCs. CDR3: CASSGNTIYF. The DNA of the CDR3 is TGTGCCAGCAGCGGAAACACCATATATTTT.